This T cell receptor beta chain was obtained from a study of somatic mutations in cytotoxic T cells in rheumatoid arthritis. Study-level results: More than 20% of CD8+ cells belonged to the largest clone in 8 of 65 patients.

Sequencing used immunoSEQ multiplex PCR; TCRdb keeps in-frame clones, though not all of them. The repertoire holds about 33,000 clones, with less than 85% as singletons. Turning to this clone: What it binds is not known.

The CDR3 has 14 amino acids. CDR1 is MNHEY, CDR2 SVGAGI, per germline. Trimming removed 2 bases at V and 7 bases at J, with 15 bases between. The sequenced material came from CD8+ T cells sorted from blood. The source of this sequence is a man in his forties in good health. The chain uses TRBV6-5 and TRBJ2-7; no firm D call. The DNA of the CDR3 is TGTGCCAGCAGTTACCGGGCTAGTGGTGCGGAGCAGTACTTC. Translated: CASSYRASGAEQYF.